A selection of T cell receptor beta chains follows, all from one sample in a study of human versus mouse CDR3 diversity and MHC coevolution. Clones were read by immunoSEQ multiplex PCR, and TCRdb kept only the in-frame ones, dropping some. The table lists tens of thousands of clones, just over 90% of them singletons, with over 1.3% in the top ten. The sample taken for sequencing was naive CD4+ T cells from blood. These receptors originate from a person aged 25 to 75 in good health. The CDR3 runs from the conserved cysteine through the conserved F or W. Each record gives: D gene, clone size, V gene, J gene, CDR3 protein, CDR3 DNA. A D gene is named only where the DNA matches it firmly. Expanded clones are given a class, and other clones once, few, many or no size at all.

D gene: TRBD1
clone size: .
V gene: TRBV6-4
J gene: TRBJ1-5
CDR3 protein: CASSSGQGATPPQHF
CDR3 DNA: TGTGCCAGCAGTTCAGGACAGGGAGCCACTCCGCCCCAGCATTTT

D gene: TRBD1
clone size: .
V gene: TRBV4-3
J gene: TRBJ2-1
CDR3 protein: CASSPRQGSYNEQFF
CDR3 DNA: TGCGCCAGCAGCCCGAGACAGGGGTCCTACAATGAGCAGTTCTTC

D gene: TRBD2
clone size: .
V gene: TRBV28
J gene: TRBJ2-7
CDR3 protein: CASSSPGSGGTYEQYF
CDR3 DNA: TGTGCCAGCAGTTCTCCGGGTAGCGGGGGGACCTACGAGCAGTACTTC

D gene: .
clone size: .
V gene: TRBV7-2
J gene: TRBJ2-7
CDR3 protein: CASSLGPGHGGEQYF
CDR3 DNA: TGTGCCAGCAGCTTAGGACCGGGCCACGGGGGCGAGCAGTACTTC

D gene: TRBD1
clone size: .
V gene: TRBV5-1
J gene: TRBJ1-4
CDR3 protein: CASSRQGADEKLFF
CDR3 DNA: TGCGCCAGCAGTCGACAGGGGGCGGATGAAAAACTGTTTTTT

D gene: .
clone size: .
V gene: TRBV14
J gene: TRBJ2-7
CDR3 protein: CASSPRAGPYEQYF
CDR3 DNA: TGTGCCAGCAGCCCAAGGGCAGGGCCCTACGAGCAGTACTTC

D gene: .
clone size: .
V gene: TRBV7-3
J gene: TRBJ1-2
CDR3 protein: CASSLTAVDYGYTF
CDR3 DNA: TGTGCCAGCAGCTTAACCGCAGTCGACTATGGCTACACCTTC

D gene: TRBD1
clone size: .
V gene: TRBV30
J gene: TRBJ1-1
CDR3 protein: CAWAIPGQGSEAFF
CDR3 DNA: TGTGCCTGGGCGATTCCGGGACAGGGGTCTGAAGCTTTCTTT

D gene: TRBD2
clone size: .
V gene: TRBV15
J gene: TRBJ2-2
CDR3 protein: CATLKSGGAGVFPGELFF
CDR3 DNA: TGTGCCACATTAAAGAGCGGGGGGGCCGGAGTTTTTCCCGGGGAGCTGTTTTTT

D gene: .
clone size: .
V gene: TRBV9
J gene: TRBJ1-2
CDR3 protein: CASSVEGKTNYGYTF
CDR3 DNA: TGTGCCAGCAGCGTAGAGGGGAAAACCAACTATGGCTACACCTTC

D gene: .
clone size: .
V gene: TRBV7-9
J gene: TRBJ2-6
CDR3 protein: CASSFYPSGANVLTF
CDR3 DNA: TGTGCCAGCAGCTTTTATCCCTCTGGGGCCAACGTCCTGACTTTC

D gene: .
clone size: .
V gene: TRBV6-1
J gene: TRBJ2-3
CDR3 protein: CASRTASTDTQYF
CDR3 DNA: TGTGCCAGCAGGACAGCTAGCACAGATACGCAGTATTTT

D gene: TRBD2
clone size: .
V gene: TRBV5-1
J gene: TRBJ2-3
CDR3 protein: CASSFAAGGSASTDTQYF
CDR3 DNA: TGCGCCAGCAGCTTCGCGGCGGGAGGATCCGCTAGCACAGATACGCAGTATTTT

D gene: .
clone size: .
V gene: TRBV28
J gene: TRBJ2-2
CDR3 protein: CASSGAPSRAANTGELFF
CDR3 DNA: TGTGCCAGCAGTGGGGCCCCGAGCAGGGCGGCGAACACCGGGGAGCTGTTTTTT

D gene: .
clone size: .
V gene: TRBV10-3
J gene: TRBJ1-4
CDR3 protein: CAISRGNEKLFF
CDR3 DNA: TGTGCCATCAGCAGGGGTAATGAAAAACTGTTTTTT

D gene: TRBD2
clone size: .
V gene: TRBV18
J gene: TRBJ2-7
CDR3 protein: CASSPSLAGGGEQYF
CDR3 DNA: TGTGCCAGCTCACCAAGCCTAGCGGGAGGTGGGGAGCAGTACTTC

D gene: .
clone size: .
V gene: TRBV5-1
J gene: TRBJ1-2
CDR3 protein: CASSLPTGPNYGYTF
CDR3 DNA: TGCGCCAGCAGCTTGCCGACAGGCCCTAACTATGGCTACACCTTC

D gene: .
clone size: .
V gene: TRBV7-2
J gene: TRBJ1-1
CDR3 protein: CASSLEGHTNTEAFF
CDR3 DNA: TGTGCCAGCAGCTTAGAGGGACACACGAACACTGAAGCTTTCTTT

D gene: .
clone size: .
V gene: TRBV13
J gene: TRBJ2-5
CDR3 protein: CASSLGQRAETQYF
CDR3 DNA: TGTGCCAGCAGCTTAGGACAGCGGGCAGAGACCCAGTACTTC

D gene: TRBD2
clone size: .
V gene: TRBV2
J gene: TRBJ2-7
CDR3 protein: CASRETSADYEQYF
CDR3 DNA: TGTGCCAGCAGGGAGACTAGCGCGGACTACGAGCAGTACTTC

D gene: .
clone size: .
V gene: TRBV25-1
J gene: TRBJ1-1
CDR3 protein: CASSRQGNTAFF
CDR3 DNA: TGTGCCAGCAGTCGGCAGGGTAATACGGCTTTCTTT

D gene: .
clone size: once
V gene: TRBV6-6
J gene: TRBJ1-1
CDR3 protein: CASSYYGGTEAFF
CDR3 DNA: TGTGCCAGCAGTTACTACGGGGGAACTGAAGCTTTCTTT

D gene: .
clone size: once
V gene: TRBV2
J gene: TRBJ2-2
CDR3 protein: CASSDRDMAGELFF
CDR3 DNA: TGTGCCAGCAGTGACAGGGATATGGCCGGGGAGCTGTTTTTT

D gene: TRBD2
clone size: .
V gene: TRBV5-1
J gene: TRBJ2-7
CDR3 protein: CASSYDSGGTSYEQYF
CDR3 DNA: TGCGCCAGCAGCTACGATAGCGGGGGGACCTCCTACGAGCAGTACTTC

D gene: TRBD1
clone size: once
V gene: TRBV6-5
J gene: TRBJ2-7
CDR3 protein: CASSYSGQGTYEQYF
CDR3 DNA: TGTGCCAGCAGTTACTCCGGACAGGGAACCTACGAGCAGTACTTC

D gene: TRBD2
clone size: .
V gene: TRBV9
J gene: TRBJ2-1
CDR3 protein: CASSVAPSGGRGFEQFF
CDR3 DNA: TGTGCCAGCAGCGTAGCTCCAAGCGGGGGCCGGGGATTTGAGCAGTTCTTC

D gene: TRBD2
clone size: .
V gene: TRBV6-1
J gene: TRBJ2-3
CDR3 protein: CASSASPQRGGADTQYF
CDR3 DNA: TGTGCCAGCAGTGCCTCCCCCCAGCGGGGGGGGGCAGATACGCAGTATTTT

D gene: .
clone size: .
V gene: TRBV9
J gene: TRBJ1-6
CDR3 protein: CASSVDSLNSPLHF
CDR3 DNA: TGTGCCAGCAGCGTAGACAGCCTGAATTCACCCCTCCACTTT

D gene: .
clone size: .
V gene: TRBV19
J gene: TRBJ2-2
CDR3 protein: CASSYPGRNTGELFF
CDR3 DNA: TGTGCCAGTAGTTACCCAGGGCGGAACACCGGGGAGCTGTTTTTT

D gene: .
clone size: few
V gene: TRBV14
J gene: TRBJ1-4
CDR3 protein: CASSPRATNEKLFF
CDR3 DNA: TGTGCCAGCAGCCCCAGGGCAACTAATGAAAAACTGTTTTTT

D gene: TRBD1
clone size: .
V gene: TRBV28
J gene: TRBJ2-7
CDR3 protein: CASKQGASEQYF
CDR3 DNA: TGTGCCAGTAAACAGGGGGCCTCCGAGCAGTACTTC

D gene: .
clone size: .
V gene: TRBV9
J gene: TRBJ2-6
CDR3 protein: CASSLATGANVLTF
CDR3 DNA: TGTGCCAGCAGCTTGGCCACTGGGGCCAACGTCCTGACTTTC

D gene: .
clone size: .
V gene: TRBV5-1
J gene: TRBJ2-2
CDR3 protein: CASSPRRASGSGIGELFF
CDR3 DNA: TGCGCCAGCAGCCCCCGGAGGGCCAGCGGGTCCGGGATCGGGGAGCTGTTTTTT

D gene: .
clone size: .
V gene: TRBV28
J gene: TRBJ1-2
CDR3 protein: CASSSRTDRSEGYTF
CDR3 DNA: TGTGCCAGCAGTTCCCGGACAGACCGGTCGGAGGGCTACACCTTC

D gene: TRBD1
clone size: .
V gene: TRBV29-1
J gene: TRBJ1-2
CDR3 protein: CSVITGQNYGYTF
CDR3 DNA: TGCAGCGTCATAACGGGACAGAACTATGGCTACACCTTC

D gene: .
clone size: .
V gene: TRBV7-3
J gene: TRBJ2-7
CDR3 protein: CASSFRTEPYEQYF
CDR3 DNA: TGTGCCAGCAGCTTCCGGACAGAACCCTACGAGCAGTACTTC

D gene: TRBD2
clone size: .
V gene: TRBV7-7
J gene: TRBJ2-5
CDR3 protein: CASSLGLAGKETQYF
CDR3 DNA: TGTGCTAGCAGCTTGGGACTAGCGGGGAAAGAGACCCAGTACTTC

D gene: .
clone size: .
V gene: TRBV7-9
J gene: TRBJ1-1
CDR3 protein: CASSLGPRANTEAFF
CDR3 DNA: TGTGCCAGCAGCTTAGGCCCCAGGGCGAACACTGAAGCTTTCTTT

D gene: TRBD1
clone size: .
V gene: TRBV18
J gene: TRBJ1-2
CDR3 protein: CASSPRQTGGADYGYTF
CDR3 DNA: TGTGCCAGCTCACCACGGCAGACAGGGGGCGCGGACTATGGCTACACCTTC

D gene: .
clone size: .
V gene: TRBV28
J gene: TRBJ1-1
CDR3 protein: CASSSEGVNTEAFF
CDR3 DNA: TGTGCCAGCAGTTCCGAGGGGGTGAACACTGAAGCTTTCTTT

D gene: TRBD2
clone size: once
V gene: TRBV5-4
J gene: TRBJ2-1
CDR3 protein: CASSFAPSSGSSYNEQFF
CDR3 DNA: TGTGCCAGCAGCTTTGCCCCGAGTAGCGGGAGCTCCTACAATGAGCAGTTCTTC

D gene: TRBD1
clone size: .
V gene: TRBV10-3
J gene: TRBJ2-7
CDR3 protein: CAISDTTGRPYEQYF
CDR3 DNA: TGTGCCATCAGTGATACGACAGGGCGGCCCTACGAGCAGTACTTC

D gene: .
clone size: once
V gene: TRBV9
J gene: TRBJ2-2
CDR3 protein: CASSVYGAGELFF
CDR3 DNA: TGTGCCAGCAGCGTATACGGAGCCGGGGAGCTGTTTTTT

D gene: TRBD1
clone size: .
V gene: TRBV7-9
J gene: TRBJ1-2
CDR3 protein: CASSSITGEGYTF
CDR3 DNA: TGTGCCAGCAGCTCGATTACAGGGGAAGGCTACACCTTC

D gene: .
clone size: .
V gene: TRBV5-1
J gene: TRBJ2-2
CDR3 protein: CASSSYGAGTGELFF
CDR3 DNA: TGCGCCAGCAGCTCCTATGGGGCCGGCACCGGGGAGCTGTTTTTT

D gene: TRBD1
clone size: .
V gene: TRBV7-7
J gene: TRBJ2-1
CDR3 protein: CASSLGGTGTNEQFF
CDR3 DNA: TGTGCCAGCAGCTTAGGTGGGACAGGAACGAATGAGCAGTTCTTC

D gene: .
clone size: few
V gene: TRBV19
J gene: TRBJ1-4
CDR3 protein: CASSVDSTANEKLFF
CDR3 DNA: TGTGCCAGTAGTGTAGACTCTACGGCTAATGAAAAACTGTTTTTT

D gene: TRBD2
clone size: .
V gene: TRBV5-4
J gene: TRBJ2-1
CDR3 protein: CASSFGLAGYNEQFF
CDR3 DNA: TGTGCCAGCAGCTTCGGGCTAGCGGGCTACAATGAGCAGTTCTTC

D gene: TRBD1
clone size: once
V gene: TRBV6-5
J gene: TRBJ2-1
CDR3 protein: CASSYSTGGSLNEQFF
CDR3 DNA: TGTGCCAGCAGTTACTCGACAGGGGGCTCCCTCAATGAGCAGTTCTTC

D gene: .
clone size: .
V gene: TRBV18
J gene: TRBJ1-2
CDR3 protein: CASSLDLGGGYTF
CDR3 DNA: TGTGCCAGCTCACTAGACCTGGGAGGCGGCTACACCTTC

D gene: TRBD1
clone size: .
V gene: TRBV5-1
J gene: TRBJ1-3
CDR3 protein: CASRFTGAPGNTIYF
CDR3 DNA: TGCGCCAGCAGATTTACAGGGGCCCCTGGAAACACCATATATTTT

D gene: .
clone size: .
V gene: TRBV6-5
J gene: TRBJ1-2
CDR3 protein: CASSYSISGGYGYTF
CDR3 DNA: TGTGCCAGCAGTTACTCGATAAGCGGGGGCTATGGCTACACCTTC

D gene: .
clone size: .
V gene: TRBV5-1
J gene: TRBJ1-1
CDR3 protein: CASSPRPTGEYTEAFF
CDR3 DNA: TGCGCCAGCAGCCCCCGACCGACGGGAGAATACACTGAAGCTTTCTTT

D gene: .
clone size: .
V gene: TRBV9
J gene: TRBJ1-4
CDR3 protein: CASSVATLGGPTNEKLFF
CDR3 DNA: TGTGCCAGCAGCGTAGCTACGTTGGGGGGGCCAACTAATGAAAAACTGTTTTTT

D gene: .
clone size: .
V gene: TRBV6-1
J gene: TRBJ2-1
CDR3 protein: CASMGWEGDEQFF
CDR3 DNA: TGTGCCAGCATGGGGTGGGAAGGGGATGAGCAGTTCTTC

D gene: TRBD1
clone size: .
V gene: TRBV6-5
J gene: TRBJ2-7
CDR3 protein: CASSSDGQGEQYF
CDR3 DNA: TGTGCCAGCAGTTCGGATGGACAGGGCGAGCAGTACTTC

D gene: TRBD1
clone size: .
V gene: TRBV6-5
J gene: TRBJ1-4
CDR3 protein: CASSWTGFGEKLFF
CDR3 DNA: TGTGCCAGCAGTTGGACAGGGTTCGGTGAAAAACTGTTTTTT

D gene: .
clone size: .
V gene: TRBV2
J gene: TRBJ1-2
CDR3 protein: CASSEAYPGSSYGYTF
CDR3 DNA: TGTGCCAGCAGTGAAGCGTATCCGGGGTCGAGCTATGGCTACACCTTC

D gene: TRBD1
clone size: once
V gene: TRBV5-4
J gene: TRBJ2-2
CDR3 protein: CASSLGRGSIGELFF
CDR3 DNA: TGTGCCAGCAGCTTGGGCAGGGGGTCGATCGGGGAGCTGTTTTTT

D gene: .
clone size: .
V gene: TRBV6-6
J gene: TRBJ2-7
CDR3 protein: CASTTEDTSYEQYF
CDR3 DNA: TGTGCCAGCACTACCGAGGACACCTCCTACGAGCAGTACTTC